These 25 T cell receptor beta chains came from one sample sequenced in a study of T cells in Graves' hyperthyroidism and ophthalmopathy. Regions amplified from RNA transcripts were the TCR beta CDR3 regions. The primer set for the first-round RT-PCR of the TCR CDR3 was HTBI. TCRdb used MiXCR to reprocess the multiplex PCR reads, holding one entry per CDR3 protein. The table has approximately 430,000 distinct CDR3 sequences, approximately 15% seen once. The sequenced material came from blood. Receptors originate from a woman aged 18-35 years with Graves' hyperthyroidism.

This clonotype was picked up a small number of times. This chain uses TRBV7-9 with TRBJ1-6; no clear D. The length of the CDR3 is 15 residues. V was clipped by 2 bases and J by 7 bases, with 12 bases between them. In germline, CDR1 is SEHNR, CDR2 FQNEAQ (reference sequence). The CDR3 nucleotides are TGTGCCAGCAGCTTAAGTAACAGTAGGAATTCACCCCTCCACTTT. Amino acid sequence: CASSLSNSRNSPLHF.

The J gene is TRBJ2-7, the V gene TRBV5-4; 15 bases agree with TRBD2. Looked up from germline, CDR1 is SGHNT and CDR2 is YYREEE (reference sequence). The CDR3 totals 17 residues. The V gene end was trimmed by 4 bases and the J gene end by 2 bases; junction bases not matched to a gene: 7. The DNA of the CDR3 is TGTGCCAGCAGCCAGGGACTAGCGGGGGGACCAGCCTACGAGCAGTACTTC. Residues: CASSQGLAGGPAYEQYF.

This rearrangement joins TRBV7-2 to TRBJ2-1; the match to TRBD2 covers 11 bases. The V and J ends lost 0 bases and 7 bases, in that order; junction bases with no gene match: 8. CDR3 size: 17 residues. The germline CDR1 and CDR2 sequences are SGHTA and FQGNSA. The CDR3 DNA reads as TGTGCCAGCAGCTTAGCAGGTCTAGCGGGAGGATCGAATGAGCAGTTCTTC. Translation gives CASSLAGLAGGSNEQFF.

A note on this clonotype: A much larger clone lies a single base off, so this may be a read error. This chain's CDR3 is CSAMLREFNEELFF. DNA for the CDR3: TGCAGTGCTATGCTCCGGGAGTTTAATGAAGAACTGTTTTTT. The chain employs TRBV20-1 and TRBJ1-4; D is undetermined. CDR3 size: 14 residues. Germline V gives CDR1 DFQATT, CDR2 SNEGSKA (reference sequence).

This clonotype occurred a few times. V and J are TRBV5-1 and TRBJ1-6; D unresolved. Trimming shortened V by 0 bases and J by 5 bases, and 9 bases separated the two germline ends. CDR1 and CDR2 (germline): SGHRS, YFSETQ. The CDR3 sequence is 15 residues long. Written as DNA, the CDR3 is TGCGCCAGCAGCTTGGACGTCAGACATAATTCACCCCTCCACTTT. It codes for CASSLDVRHNSPLHF. The full variable domain, completed using reference TRBV5-1 and TRBJ1-6, is KAGVTQTPRYLIKTRGQQVTLSCSPISGHRSVSWYQQTPGQGLQFLFEYFSETQRNKGNFPGRFSGRQFSNSRSEMNVSTLELGDSALYLCASSLDVRHNSPLHFGNGTRLTVT.

This clonotype was picked up many times. The chain employs TRBV7-3 and TRBJ2-7, with a possible D match to TRBD2 (6 bases). The germline CDR1 and CDR2 sequences are SGHTA and FQGTGA. The CDR3 totals 14 residues. Trimming took off 2 bases at V and 1 base at J, with 9 bases between the two ends. DNA for the CDR3: TGTGCCAGCAGCTTATCCGCGGGGTCCTACGAGCAGTACTTC. The encoded protein is CASSLSAGSYEQYF.

Ten or more counts support this clonotype. The chain couples TRBV2 to TRBJ1-2; D call uncertain. CDR1 is SNHLY and CDR2 is FYNNEI in the germline V gene. The CDR3 spans 12 residues. Trimming left V 5 bases short and J 8 bases short, with 12 bases between. In DNA, the CDR3 is TGTGCCAGCAGTATGGGCGGTGGGGGCTACACCTTC. It yields the protein CASSMGGGGYTF. Full variable domain (remainder filled in from reference TRBV2 and TRBJ1-2): EPEVTQTPSHQVTQMGQEVILRCVPISNHLYFYWYRQILGQKVEFLVSFYNNEISEKSEIFDDQFSVERPDGSNFTLKIRSTKLEDSAMYFCASSMGGGGYTFGSGTRLTVV.

This clonotype was observed at least ten times. This chain joins TRBV20-1 and TRBJ1-1, with no clear D. Germline lookup yields CDR1 DFQATT and CDR2 SNEGSKA (reference sequence). The V end was cut by 6 bases, the J end by 0 bases, with 11 bases between. CDR3 length equals 13 residues. The CDR3: CSAAPALNTEAFF. The DNA of the CDR3 is TGCAGTGCGGCCCCGGCACTGAACACTGAAGCTTTCTTT.

This clonotype was observed many times. The gene calls are TRBV5-6 and TRBJ2-7; the D call may be TRBD1 or TRBD2 (5 bases each). The V end lost 7 bases, the J end lost 0 bases, and 11 bases lay between the germline ends. CDR1 SGHDT and CDR2 YYEEEE come from the germline V gene. The CDR3 spans 13 residues. The CDR3 DNA follows: TGTGCCAGCCGGGGCAGCAGCTCCTACGAGCAGTACTTC. It yields the protein CASRGSSSYEQYF.

This clonotype was detected ten times or more. The gene calls are TRBV3-1 and TRBJ1-2; TRBD1 might be the D (6 bases). Trimming left V 4 bases short and J 1 base short, with 16 bases between. In germline, CDR1 is LGHDT, CDR2 YNNKEL (reference sequence). The CDR3 contains 16 residues. CDR3 protein: CASSPTPGQVNYGYTF. The CDR3, as DNA: TGTGCCAGCAGCCCCACTCCGGGACAAGTTAACTATGGCTACACCTTC.

This clonotype appeared many times. The chain links TRBV7-8 to TRBJ2-1; D possibly corresponds to TRBD2 (6 bases). This CDR3 contains 18 residues. V lost 2 bases and J 2 bases, leaving 19 bases between the germline ends. Germline V gene lookup returns CDR1 SGHVS and CDR2 FQNEAQ. The CDR3 loop reads CASSLIGILAVPYNEQFF. The CDR3 region has the DNA TGTGCCAGCAGCTTAATCGGGATTTTAGCGGTCCCCTACAATGAGCAGTTCTTC.

In its sample, this clonotype was seen many times. The J gene is TRBJ2-7, the V gene TRBV5-1, with D perhaps assigned TRBD1 or TRBD2 (5 bases each). The CDR3 is 14 amino acids. Trimming stripped 5 bases from V and 2 bases from J, with 14 bases between. CDR1 is SGHRS and CDR2 is YFSETQ in the germline V gene. The CDR3 protein is CASRKSRDPYEQYF. As DNA, the CDR3 is TGCGCCAGCAGAAAGTCCAGGGACCCCTACGAGCAGTACTTC. The full variable domain, in which reference TRBV5-1 and TRBJ2-7 provide the parts outside the CDR3, is KAGVTQTPRYLIKTRGQQVTLSCSPISGHRSVSWYQQTPGQGLQFLFEYFSETQRNKGNFPGRFSGRQFSNSRSEMNVSTLELGDSALYLCASRKSRDPYEQYFGPGTRLTVT.

The rearrangement uses TRBV6-5 and TRBJ1-4, with 8 positions matching TRBD1. J lost 0 bases, V lost 3 bases, and 6 bases had no gene match. Germline lookup yields CDR1 MNHEY and CDR2 SVGAGI. This CDR3 is 17 amino acids long. The CDR3 loop is CASSYTGGTATNEKLFF. The CDR3 nucleotides read TGTGCCAGCAGTTATACAGGGGGGACTGCAACTAATGAAAAACTGTTTTTT.

This chain connects TRBV7-3 to TRBJ2-6; D not resolved. There are 16 residues in the CDR3. In germline, CDR1 is SGHTA, CDR2 FQGTGA. V lost 5 bases to trimming and J lost 3 bases, with 14 bases between them. The DNA for the CDR3 is TGTGCCAGCAGCATAAGTCCCGGTCGTGGGGCCAACGTCCTGACTTTC. Amino acids: CASSISPGRGANVLTF.

This clonotype has ten or more counts. The V and J genes are TRBV3-1 and TRBJ2-1; 7 bases map to TRBD1. J lost 12 bases, V lost 6 bases, and 8 bases had no gene match. This CDR3 has 12 amino acids. Germline V CDR1 and CDR2: LGHDT, YNNKEL (reference sequence). CDR3 sequence reads: CASSPDRNRQFF. CDR3 nucleotides: TGTGCCAGCAGTCCGGACAGGAATAGGCAGTTCTTC.

This clonotype was found many times. In DNA form, the CDR3 reads TGTGCCAGCAGCCACCGGGACATCGATTACAATGAGCAGTTCTTC. Translation gives CASSHRDIDYNEQFF. The rearrangement joins TRBV7-6 to TRBJ2-1; maybe TRBD1 (6 bases). The CDR3 loop spans 15 amino acids. V was pared by 5 bases and J by 4 bases, with 15 bases between. The germline V gene encodes CDR1 SGHVS and CDR2 FNYEAQ.

This clonotype was seen a handful of times. The chain carries TRBV18 and TRBJ2-1; D may be TRBD1 (7 bases). With 0 bases removed from V and 2 bases from J, the gap between germline ends came to 14 bases. The germline CDR1 and CDR2 sequences are KGHSH and LQKENI. This CDR3 spans 17 amino acids. CDR3 amino acids: CASSPPVGGTAYNEQFF. CDR3 coding DNA: TGTGCCAGCTCACCACCGGTTGGGGGGACAGCCTACAATGAGCAGTTCTTC.

This clonotype was seen a few times. The chain has TRBV5-1 and TRBJ2-3; either TRBD1 or TRBD2 may fit D (5 bases each). With 4 bases removed from V and 2 bases from J, the gap between germline ends came to 11 bases. CDR1 and CDR2 from the germline V gene are SGHRS and YFSETQ. This CDR3 has 14 amino acids. The CDR3 region is CASSPTGTTDTQYF. CDR3 in DNA: TGCGCCAGCAGCCCAACCGGGACCACAGATACGCAGTATTTT. Filled out from reference TRBV5-1 and TRBJ2-3, the complete variable domain reads KAGVTQTPRYLIKTRGQQVTLSCSPISGHRSVSWYQQTPGQGLQFLFEYFSETQRNKGNFPGRFSGRQFSNSRSEMNVSTLELGDSALYLCASSPTGTTDTQYFGPGTRLTVL.

The V gene is TRBV2, the J gene TRBJ1-1; unclear D gene. Between the trimmed V and J ends, which lost 7 bases and 0 bases, there was a span of 15 bases. The CDR3 extends over 15 amino acids. CDR1 and CDR2 (germline): SNHLY, FYNNEI. The CDR3 reads CASKWSDEMNTEAFF. Written as DNA, the CDR3 is TGTGCCAGCAAGTGGTCTGATGAAATGAACACTGAAGCTTTCTTT. Complete variable domain (other parts from reference TRBV2 and TRBJ1-1): EPEVTQTPSHQVTQMGQEVILRCVPISNHLYFYWYRQILGQKVEFLVSFYNNEISEKSEIFDDQFSVERPDGSNFTLKIRSTKLEDSAMYFCASKWSDEMNTEAFFGQGTRLTVV.

This clonotype was seen repeatedly, ten times or more. The chain carries TRBV28 and TRBJ1-1, with no clear D. Germline V gene data show CDR1 as MDHEN and CDR2 as SYDVKM. Trimming stripped 7 bases from V and 0 bases from J, with 12 bases between. The CDR3 is made up of 14 amino acids. CDR3 sequence: CASKKERMNTEAFF. The CDR3, as DNA: TGTGCCAGCAAAAAAGAGCGAATGAACACTGAAGCTTTCTTT.

This clonotype was seen repeatedly, ten times or more. This chain joins TRBV29-1 and TRBJ2-3, with 14 bases fitting TRBD2. In germline, CDR1 is SQVTM, CDR2 ANQGSEA. The CDR3 length is 14 residues. With 6 bases clipped from V and 6 bases from J, the junction kept 5 bases outside the gene matches. CDR3: CSVPGLAGVDTQYF. DNA of the CDR3: TGCAGCGTCCCGGGACTAGCGGGAGTGGATACGCAGTATTTT.

There are a few counts of this clonotype. The chain recombines TRBV7-3 with TRBJ2-2; TRBD2 matches 11 bases. The CDR3 contains 16 residues. The junction had 5 bases not matched to a gene; V was cut back by 7 bases and J by 1 base. Looked up from germline, CDR1 is SGHTA and CDR2 is FQGTGA. Here the CDR3 reads CASTQTSGKNTGELFF. CDR3 DNA sequence: TGTGCCAGCACCCAGACTAGCGGGAAGAACACCGGGGAGCTGTTTTTT.

The table lists this clonotype with many counts. The chain carries TRBV29-1 and TRBJ2-7; D may be TRBD2 (6 bases). Germline V gene sequence: CDR1 SQVTM, CDR2 ANQGSEA. Between the trimmed V and J ends, which lost 0 bases and 0 bases, there was a span of 9 bases. This CDR3 region has 14 residues. This chain's CDR3 is CSVEDGGSSYEQYF. CDR3 coding DNA: TGCAGCGTTGAAGACGGGGGAAGCTCCTACGAGCAGTACTTC.

This clonotype showed up just a few times. The chain joins TRBV16 to TRBJ2-7, with D uncertain. This CDR3 spans 13 amino acids. V was clipped by 0 bases and J by 3 bases, with 6 bases between them. Per the germline V gene, CDR1 is KGHSY and CDR2 is FQNENV. The CDR3 DNA follows: TGTGCCAGCAGCCAATCGGGAAACTACGAGCAGTACTTC. Its protein is CASSQSGNYEQYF.

The rearrangement links TRBV7-9 to TRBJ2-7, with a weak D call TRBD2 (5 bases). The CDR3 is 14 amino acids. Trimming removed 1 base at V and 7 bases at J, with 14 bases between. CDR1 is SEHNR and CDR2 is FQNEAQ in the germline V gene (reference sequence). DNA of the CDR3: TGTGCCAGCAGCTTAGTTAGCGAGGGCTTGGAGCAGTACTTC. It yields the protein CASSLVSEGLEQYF.